The 2 T cell receptor beta chains in this list originate from one sample, sequenced in a study of cytomegalovirus exposure and HLA in healthy donors (dated by TCRdb to 2016 to 2017). To prepare the library, the immunoSEQ multiplex PCR assay was applied. For the multiplex PCR, a mixture combining 60 forward primers for TCR Vbeta segments and 13 reverse primers for TCR Jbeta segments was used. TCRdb took over this immuneACCESS table, retaining in-frame rearrangements with V and J assigned. Such tables are incomplete; in checked studies, under half of the missing clones stem from an unresolved V gene, and the remainder is unexplained. Counted in this sample were roughly 98,000 clones; under 85% of them appeared once. The ten largest clones take up around 3.1% of the sample. Material: PBMCs. These TCRs come from a female donor in good health and CMV-seropositive.

The chain carries TRBV7-2 and TRBJ2-5; 7 bases map to TRBD1. Per the germline V gene, CDR1 is SGHTA and CDR2 is FQGNSA. V was clipped by 3 bases and J by 1 base; unmatched bases: 2. This CDR3 region has 14 residues. The CDR3 sequence: CASSLGQIQETQYF. CDR3 coding DNA: TGTGCCAGCAGCTTGGGACAGATCCAAGAGACCCAGTACTTC.

The rearrangement uses TRBV9 and TRBJ2-3, with D possibly TRBD2 on 7 matching bases. CDR1 is SGDLS, CDR2 YYNGEE, per germline. This CDR3 region has 15 residues. The V gene lost 2 bases and the J gene lost 5 bases, with 15 bases spanning the gap. Written as DNA, the CDR3 is TGTGCCAGCAGCGTCACGGCGGGGGCCGTAGATACGCAGTATTTT. Protein product: CASSVTAGAVDTQYF.